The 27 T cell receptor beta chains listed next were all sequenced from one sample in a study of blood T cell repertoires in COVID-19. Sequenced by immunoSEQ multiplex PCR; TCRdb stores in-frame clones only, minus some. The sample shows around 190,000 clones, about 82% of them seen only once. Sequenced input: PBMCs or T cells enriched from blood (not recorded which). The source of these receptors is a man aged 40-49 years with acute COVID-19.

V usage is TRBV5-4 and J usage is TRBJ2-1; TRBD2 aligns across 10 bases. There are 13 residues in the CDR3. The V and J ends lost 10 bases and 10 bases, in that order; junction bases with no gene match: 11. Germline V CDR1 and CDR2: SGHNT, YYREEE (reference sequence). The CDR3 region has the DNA TGTGCCGCGGGGACTAGCGCCATTCGGGAGCAGTTCTTC. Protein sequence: CAAGTSAIREQFF.

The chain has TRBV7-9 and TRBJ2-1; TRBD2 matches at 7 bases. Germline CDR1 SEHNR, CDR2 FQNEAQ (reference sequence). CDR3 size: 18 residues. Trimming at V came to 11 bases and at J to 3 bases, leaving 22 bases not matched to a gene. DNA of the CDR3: TGTGCCGTTCCGGACATTGACCTAGCGGCACTTAACTACAATGAGCAGTTCTTC. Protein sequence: CAVPDIDLAALNYNEQFF.

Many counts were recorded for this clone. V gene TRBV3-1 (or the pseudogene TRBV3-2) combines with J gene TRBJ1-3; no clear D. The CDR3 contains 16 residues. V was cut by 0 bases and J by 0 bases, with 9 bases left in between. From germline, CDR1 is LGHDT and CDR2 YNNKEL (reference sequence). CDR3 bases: TGTGCCAGCAGCCAAGATAAGCGGCTCTCTGGAAACACCATATATTTT. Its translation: CASSQDKRLSGNTIYF.

CDR3 sequence: CASSVGGASTDTQYF. Written as DNA, the CDR3 is TGTGCCAGCAGCGTAGGTGGGGCTAGCACAGATACGCAGTATTTT. The chain links TRBV9 to TRBJ2-3, with D tentatively TRBD1 (5 bases). The CDR3 totals 15 residues. Between the trimmed V and J ends, which lost 0 bases and 0 bases, there was a span of 8 bases. CDR1 SGDLS and CDR2 YYNGEE come from the germline V gene.

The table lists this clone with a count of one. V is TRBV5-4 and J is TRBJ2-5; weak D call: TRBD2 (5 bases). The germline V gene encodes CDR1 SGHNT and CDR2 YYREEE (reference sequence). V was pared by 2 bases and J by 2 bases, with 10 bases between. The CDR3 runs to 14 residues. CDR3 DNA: TGTGCCAGCAGCTTCCCAGCGGCACAAGAGACCCAGTACTTC. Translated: CASSFPAAQETQYF.

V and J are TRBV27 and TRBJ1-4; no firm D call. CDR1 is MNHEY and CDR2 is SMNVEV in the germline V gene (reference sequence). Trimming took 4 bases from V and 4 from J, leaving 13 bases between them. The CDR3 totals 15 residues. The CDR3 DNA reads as TGTGCCAGCAGTTATGTACAAAACATTAATGAAAAACTGTTTTTT. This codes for CASSYVQNINEKLFF.

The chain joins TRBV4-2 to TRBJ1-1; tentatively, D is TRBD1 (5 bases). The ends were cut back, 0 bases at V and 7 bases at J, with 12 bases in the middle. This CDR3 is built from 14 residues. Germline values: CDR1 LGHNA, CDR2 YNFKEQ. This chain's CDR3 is CASSQEQGVGEAFF. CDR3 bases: TGTGCCAGCAGCCAAGAGCAAGGGGTAGGTGAAGCTTTCTTT.

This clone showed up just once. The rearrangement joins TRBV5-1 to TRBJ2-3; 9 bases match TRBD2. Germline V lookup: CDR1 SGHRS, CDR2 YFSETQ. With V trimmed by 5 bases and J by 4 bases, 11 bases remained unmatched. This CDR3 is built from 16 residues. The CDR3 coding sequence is TGCGCCAGCAGAGTTTTGGCGGGAGGGCGTGCAGATACGCAGTATTTT. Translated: CASRVLAGGRADTQYF. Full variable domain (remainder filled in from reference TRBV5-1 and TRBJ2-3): KAGVTQTPRYLIKTRGQQVTLSCSPISGHRSVSWYQQTPGQGLQFLFEYFSETQRNKGNFPGRFSGRQFSNSRSEMNVSTLELGDSALYLCASRVLAGGRADTQYFGPGTRLTVL.

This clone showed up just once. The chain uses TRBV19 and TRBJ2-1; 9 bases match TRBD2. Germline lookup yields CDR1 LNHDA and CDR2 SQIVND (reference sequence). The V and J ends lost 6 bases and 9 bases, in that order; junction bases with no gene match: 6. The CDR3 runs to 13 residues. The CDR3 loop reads CASRAGGLSEQFF. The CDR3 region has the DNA TGTGCCAGTAGGGCGGGAGGGCTCAGTGAGCAGTTCTTC.

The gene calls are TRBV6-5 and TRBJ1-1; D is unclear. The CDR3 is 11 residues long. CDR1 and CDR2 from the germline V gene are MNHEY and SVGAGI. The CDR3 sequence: CAYRGNTEAFF. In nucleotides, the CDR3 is TGTGCTTACCGGGGGAACACTGAAGCTTTCTTT.

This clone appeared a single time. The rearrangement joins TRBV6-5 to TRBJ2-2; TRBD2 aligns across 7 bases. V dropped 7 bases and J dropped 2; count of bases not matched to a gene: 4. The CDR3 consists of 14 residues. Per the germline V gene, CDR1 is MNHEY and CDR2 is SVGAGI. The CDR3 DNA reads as TGTGCCAGCACCCCTAGCGGTAACACCGGGGAGCTGTTTTTT. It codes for CASTPSGNTGELFF.

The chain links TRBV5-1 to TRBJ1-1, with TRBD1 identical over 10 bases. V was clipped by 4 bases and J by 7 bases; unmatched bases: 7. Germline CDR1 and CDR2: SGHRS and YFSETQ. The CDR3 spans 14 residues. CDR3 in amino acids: CASSPRTGGVEAFF. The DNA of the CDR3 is TGCGCCAGCAGCCCAAGGACAGGGGGAGTTGAAGCTTTCTTT.

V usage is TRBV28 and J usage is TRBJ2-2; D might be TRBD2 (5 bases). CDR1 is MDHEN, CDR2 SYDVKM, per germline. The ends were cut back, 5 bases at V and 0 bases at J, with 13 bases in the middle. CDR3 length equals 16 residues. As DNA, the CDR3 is TGTGCCAGCAGTGAAGCGGTTCTCGCGAACACCGGGGAGCTGTTTTTT. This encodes CASSEAVLANTGELFF.

The DNA for the CDR3 is TGTGCCAGCAGTGAAATAGAGGGAGATACGCAGTATTTT. This gives the protein CASSEIEGDTQYF. The chain uses TRBV6-1 and TRBJ2-3; TRBD2 is a possible D gene (5 bases). CDR1 is MNHNS, CDR2 SASEGT, per germline. Trimming shortened V by 2 bases and J by 5 bases, and 8 bases separated the two germline ends. There are 13 residues in the CDR3.

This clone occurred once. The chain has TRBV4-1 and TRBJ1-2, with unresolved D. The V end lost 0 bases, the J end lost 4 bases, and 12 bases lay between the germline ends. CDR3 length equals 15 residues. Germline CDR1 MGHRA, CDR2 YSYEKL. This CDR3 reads CASSQDQNSPYGYTF. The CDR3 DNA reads TGCGCCAGCAGCCAAGATCAGAACAGCCCCTATGGCTACACCTTC.

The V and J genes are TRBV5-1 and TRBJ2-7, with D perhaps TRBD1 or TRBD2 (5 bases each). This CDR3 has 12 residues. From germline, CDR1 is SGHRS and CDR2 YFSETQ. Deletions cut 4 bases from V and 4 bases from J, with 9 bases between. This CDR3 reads CASSLGEYEQYF. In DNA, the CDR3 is TGCGCCAGCAGCCTGGGGGAGTACGAGCAGTACTTC.

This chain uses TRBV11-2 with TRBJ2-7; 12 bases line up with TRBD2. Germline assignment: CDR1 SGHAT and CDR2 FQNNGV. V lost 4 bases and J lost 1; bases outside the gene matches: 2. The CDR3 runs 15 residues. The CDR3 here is CASSYGLAGSYEQYF. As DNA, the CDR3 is TGTGCCAGCAGCTACGGACTAGCGGGATCCTACGAGCAGTACTTC.

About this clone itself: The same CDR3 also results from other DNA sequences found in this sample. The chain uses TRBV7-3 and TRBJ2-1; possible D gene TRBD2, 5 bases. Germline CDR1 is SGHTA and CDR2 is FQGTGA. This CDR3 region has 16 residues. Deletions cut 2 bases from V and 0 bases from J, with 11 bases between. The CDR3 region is CASSLGGASSYNEQFF. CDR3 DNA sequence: TGTGCCAGCAGCTTAGGAGGCGCCAGCTCCTACAATGAGCAGTTCTTC.

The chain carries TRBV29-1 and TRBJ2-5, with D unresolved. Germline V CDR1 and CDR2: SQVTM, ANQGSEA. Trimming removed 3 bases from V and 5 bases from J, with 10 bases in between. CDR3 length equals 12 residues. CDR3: CSVEYGIETQYF. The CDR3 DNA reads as TGCAGCGTTGAGTATGGCATTGAGACCCAGTACTTC. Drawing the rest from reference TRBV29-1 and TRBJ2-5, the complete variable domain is SAVISQKPSRDICQRGTSLTIQCQVDSQVTMMFWYRQQPGQSLTLIATANQGSEATYESGFVIDKFPISRPNLTFSTLTVSNMSPEDSSIYLCSVEYGIETQYFGPGTRLLVL.

The CDR3 bases are TGTGCCAGCAATCTGGAGGGCCATATGGTGTCTTTCTTT. Translation gives CASNLEGHMVSFF. The V call is TRBV28, the J call TRBJ1-1; D not resolved. Germline values: CDR1 MDHEN, CDR2 SYDVKM. The CDR3 loop spans 13 amino acids. V lost 7 bases to trimming and J lost 12 bases, with 21 bases between them.

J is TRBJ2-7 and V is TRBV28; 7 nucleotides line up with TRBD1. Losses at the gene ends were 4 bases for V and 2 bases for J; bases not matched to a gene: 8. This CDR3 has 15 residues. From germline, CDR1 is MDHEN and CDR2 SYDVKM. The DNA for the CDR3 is TGTGCCAGCAGTTCCCCCGGGACAGTAGCCTACGAGCAGTACTTC. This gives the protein CASSSPGTVAYEQYF.

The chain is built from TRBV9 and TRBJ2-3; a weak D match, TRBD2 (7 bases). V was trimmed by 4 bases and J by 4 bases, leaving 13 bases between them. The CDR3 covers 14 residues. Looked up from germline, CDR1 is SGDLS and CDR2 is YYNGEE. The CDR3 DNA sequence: TGTGCCAGCAGCCCTGGGGGGGGGCCAGATACGCAGTATTTT. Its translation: CASSPGGGPDTQYF. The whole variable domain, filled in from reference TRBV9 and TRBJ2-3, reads DSGVTQTPKHLITATGQRVTLRCSPRSGDLSVYWYQQSLDQGLQFLIQYYNGEERAKGNILERFSAQQFPDLHSELNLSSLELGDSALYFCASSPGGGPDTQYFGPGTRLTVL.

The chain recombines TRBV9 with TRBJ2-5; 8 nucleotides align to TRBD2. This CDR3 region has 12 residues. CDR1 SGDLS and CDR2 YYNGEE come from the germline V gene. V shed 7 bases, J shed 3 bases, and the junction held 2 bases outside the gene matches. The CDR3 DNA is TGTGCCAGCCGGGGGGGAGAAGAGACCCAGTACTTC. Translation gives CASRGGEETQYF.

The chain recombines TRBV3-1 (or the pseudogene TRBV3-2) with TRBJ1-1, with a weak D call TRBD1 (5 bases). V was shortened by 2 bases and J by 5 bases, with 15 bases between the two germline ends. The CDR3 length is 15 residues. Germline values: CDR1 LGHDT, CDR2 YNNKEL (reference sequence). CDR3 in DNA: TGTGCCAGCAGCCAATCCCCTGGGGGGGAAACTGAAGCTTTCTTT. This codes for CASSQSPGGETEAFF.

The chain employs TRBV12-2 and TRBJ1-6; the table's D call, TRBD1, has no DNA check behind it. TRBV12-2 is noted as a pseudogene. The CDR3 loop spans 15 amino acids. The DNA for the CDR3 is TGTGCAAGTCGCGCCCGGACAGGTCAGAATTCACCCCTCCACTTT. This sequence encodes CASRARTGQNSPLHF.

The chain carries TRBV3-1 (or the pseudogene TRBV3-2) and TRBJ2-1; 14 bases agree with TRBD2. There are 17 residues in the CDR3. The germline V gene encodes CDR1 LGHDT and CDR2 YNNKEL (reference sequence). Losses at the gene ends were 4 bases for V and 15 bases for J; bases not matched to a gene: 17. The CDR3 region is CASSLGTSGSKSRTLFF. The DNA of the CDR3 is TGTGCCAGCAGCCTAGGGACTAGCGGGAGTAAATCCAGAACGCTGTTCTTC.

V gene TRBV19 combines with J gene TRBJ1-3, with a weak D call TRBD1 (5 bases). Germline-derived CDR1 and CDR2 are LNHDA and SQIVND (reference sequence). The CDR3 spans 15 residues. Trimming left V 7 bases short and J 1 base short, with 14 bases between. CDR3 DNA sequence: TGTGCCAGTATCCCATCATCAGGGTCTGGAAACACCATATATTTT. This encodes CASIPSSGSGNTIYF.